This TCR beta chain is drawn from a study of shared clonotypes between healthy human individuals. Background on the study: A few men and a couple of women, aged 18 to 49, were donors. CD4 naive and memory got three plates each, CD8 naive two, CD8 memory one. Study outcomes and limitations: Around 5% of naive CD4 clonotypes were common to several donors.

The CDR3 length is 12 residues. Trimming removed 4 bases from V and 5 bases from J, with 7 bases in between. Looked up from germline, CDR1 is MGHRA and CDR2 is YSYEKL. Of note for this clone: Its cognate antigen is unknown.

Several immunoSEQ 96-well plates shared each subset's DNA, each plate a replicate. Data came from immunoSEQ multiplex PCR; TCRdb stores just in-frame clones and leaves some out. The sample consists of 2 million or so clones, over 85% of them appearing once. Sequenced sample: naive CD4+ T cells sorted from blood. As for subset: CD45RA+ positively selected. The gene calls are TRBV4-1 and TRBJ2-3, with no clear D. The receptor was derived from a man aged 18 to 35 in good health. As DNA, the CDR3 is TGCGCCAGCAGCCTCCCGTTAGATACGCAGTATTTT. Translating it yields CASSLPLDTQYF.